One TCR beta chain is described in this entry. Antigen unknown. Study-wide findings and caveats: Greatest tumor Treg TCR overlap was with tumor naive CD4+ cells.

TCRdb fed the 5' RACE reads into MiXCR, producing one record per CDR3 protein. The sample consists of around 37,000 distinct CDR3 sequences, less than 30% of them appearing once. The CDR3 extends over 17 amino acids. V dropped 5 bases and J dropped 4 bases, with 23 bases sitting between them. Germline CDR1 and CDR2: SGHRS and YFSETQ. The sample comprised memory CD4+ T cells sorted from a lymph node. Subset given: memory CD4+ T cells, CD4+CD45RO+CD25-. The sequence was obtained from a female donor with breast cancer. The chain uses TRBV5-1 and TRBJ2-3, with D possibly called TRBD1 or TRBD2 (6 bases each). CDR3: CASRTGSGGGLADTQYF. The CDR3 nucleotides read TGCGCCAGCAGGACTGGTAGCGGAGGGGGGTTAGCAGATACGCAGTATTTT.